The 3 T cell receptor beta chains listed next were all sequenced from one sample in a study of molecular identifiers for immune sequencing clone quantification. TCRdb ran MiXCR on the PCR reads and lists one entry per CDR3 protein. The sample includes over 300,000 distinct CDR3 sequences, about 23% of them seen just once. The sample consisted of naive CD8+ T cells from blood, with Jurkat cell RNA spiked in. Subset specified: FACS-sorted CD8+CD4-CCR7+CD45RA+ naive T cells. These receptors were collected from a human donor in good health. Some libraries in this study had Jurkat cell RNA spiked in.

Note on this clonotype: The junction departs from germline at one end; a sequencing error may be responsible. The gene calls are TRBV4-1 and TRBJ1-2; D gene ambiguous. Looked up from germline, CDR1 is MGHRA and CDR2 is YSYEKL. The CDR3 runs 15 residues. DNA of the CDR3: TGCGCCGGCAGCCAAGATGGGCAAACTAACTATGGCTACACCTTC. This gives the protein CAGSQDGQTNYGYTF.

CDR3 region: CASSQDRGSGRVNTGELFF. The CDR3 nucleotides read TGCGCCAGCAGCCAAGATCGGGGTAGCGGGAGGGTAAACACCGGGGAGCTGTTTTTT. The J gene is TRBJ2-2, the V gene TRBV4-1; 11 nucleotides line up with TRBD2. J lost 2 bases, V lost 0 bases, and 8 bases had no gene match. The CDR3 is made up of 19 amino acids. CDR1 is MGHRA, CDR2 YSYEKL, per germline.

This clonotype was recorded at least ten times. V usage is TRBV6-2 or TRBV6-3 and J usage is TRBJ1-1; no definite D call. The CDR3 runs 12 residues. The V and J ends lost 7 bases and 7 bases respectively, with 13 bases between them. The germline V gene has CDR1 MNHEY and CDR2 SVGEGT. The CDR3 sequence is CASTSRPHEAFF. CDR3 DNA: TGTGCCAGCACCTCCCGTCCCCATGAAGCTTTCTTT.